The source of this TCR beta chain is a study of shared clonotypes between healthy human individuals. Study-level information: The study drew on two women and three men aged 18 to 49 as donors.

Germline CDR1 and CDR2: MDHEN and SYDVKM. The CDR3 consists of 19 residues. Trimming at V came to 3 bases and at J to 5 bases, leaving 16 bases not matched to a gene. The authors' processing: ImmunoSEQ sequences covered only the junction and lacked quality scores; filtering therefore differed. Generated by immunoSEQ multiplex PCR, the TCRdb table keeps only in-frame clones and is missing some. V and J calls and clone size are those listed in that table; D and trimming were worked out from the DNA. This table holds about 680,000 clones, about 74% found once. Each donor was a Caucasian adult residing in Nashville, Tennessee. Splitting the CD4+ cells yielded a CD45RA+ naive subset and a CD45RA-negative memory subset.

The specimen was memory CD4+ T cells sorted from blood. The subset: CD45RA-negative fraction. This rearrangement joins TRBV28 to TRBJ2-1; 10 nucleotides agree with TRBD2. The clonotype was recovered from a woman aged 25 to 39 in good health. The CDR3 DNA reads TGTGCCAGCAGTTTCGGAGTAGCGGGAGGCAAGCCATCCCACAATGAGCAGTTCTTC. Translation: CASSFGVAGGKPSHNEQFF.